These 18 T cell receptor beta chains came from one sample sequenced in a study of vaccination effects on CD4 cells after COVID-19. Sequencing was preceded by expansion of antigen-specific CD4+ T cells with viral peptide pools in the ViraFEST assay. Following culture for ten to eleven days, CD4+ T cells were isolated. No vaccinee had earlier SARS-CoV-2 infection, and nucleocapsid antibodies were negative. The antigens of these receptors remain unknown. Clones were sequenced by immunoSEQ multiplex PCR, and TCRdb holds only the in-frame ones, with some missing. The data contain about 40,000 clones, 66% of them singletons. Sequenced here: CD4+ T cells from PBMCs cultured with HCoV-OC43 spike peptides, sampled before COVID-19 vaccination. Described subset: HCoV-OC43 spike overlapping peptide pool stimulation. The receptor set was obtained from a human donor who received a COVID-19 vaccine.

J is TRBJ2-2 and V is TRBV18, with 11 bases fitting TRBD1. Germline-derived CDR1 and CDR2 are KGHSH and LQKENI. The J segment lost 6 bases and the V segment lost 5 bases, leaving 8 bases of the junction unmatched. The CDR3 is made up of 16 amino acids. CDR3 loop: CASSDYGTGGSGELFF. The DNA of the CDR3 is TGTGCCAGCTCAGACTACGGGACAGGGGGTTCCGGGGAGCTGTTTTTT.

This sequence joins TRBV7-2 and TRBJ2-5; 8 positions agree with TRBD1. Germline V gene sequence: CDR1 SGHTA, CDR2 FQGNSA. The CDR3 contains 15 residues. Unmatched junction bases numbered 7, after V lost 2 bases and J lost 5 bases. CDR3 sequence reads: CASSLYRGVAETQYF. CDR3 bases: TGTGCCAGCAGCTTATACAGGGGGGTGGCGGAGACCCAGTACTTC.

The chain couples TRBV4-1 to TRBJ1-4; maybe TRBD1 (6 bases). This CDR3 contains 15 residues. V lost 3 bases, J lost 3 bases, and 11 bases lay in between. Germline assignment: CDR1 MGHRA and CDR2 YSYEKL. CDR3 coding DNA: TGCGCCAGCAGCCAGTTTAACAGGGCTAATGAAAAACTGTTTTTT. Its protein is CASSQFNRANEKLFF.

The gene calls are TRBV18 and TRBJ1-5, with D possibly matching TRBD1 (5 bases). Trimming left V 2 bases short and J 1 base short, with 6 bases between. The length of the CDR3 is 14 residues. Germline V gene data show CDR1 as KGHSH and CDR2 as LQKENI. The CDR3 is CASSPGQSNQPQHF. As DNA, the CDR3 is TGTGCCAGCTCACCAGGACAAAGCAATCAGCCCCAGCATTTT.

This clone was counted only a few times. V is TRBV14 and J is TRBJ1-1; tentative D call: TRBD1 (6 bases). The CDR3 loop spans 17 amino acids. From germline, CDR1 is SGHDN and CDR2 FVKESK. V was cut by 0 bases and J by 5 bases, with 19 bases left in between. The CDR3: CASSQDRIGRGGTEAFF. The CDR3 region has the DNA TGTGCCAGCAGCCAAGATCGCATCGGCAGGGGAGGGACTGAAGCTTTCTTT.

The chain uses TRBV6-5 and TRBJ1-1; no reliable D call. V lost 2 bases and J lost 1, with 8 bases in between. From germline, CDR1 is MNHEY and CDR2 SVGAGI. CDR3 length equals 14 residues. The DNA of the CDR3 is TGTGCCAGCAGTTACCGGGGAAAGAACACTGAAGCTTTCTTT. Translation: CASSYRGKNTEAFF.

The gene calls are TRBV7-9 and TRBJ1-2; D is uncertain. V gave up 3 bases and J gave up 3 bases, with 8 bases separating them. Germline V CDR1 and CDR2: SEHNR, FQNEAQ (reference sequence). This CDR3 is 13 amino acids long. CDR3 amino acids: CASSFPSDYGYTF. CDR3 bases: TGTGCCAGCAGCTTTCCATCCGACTATGGCTACACCTTC.

This clone was recorded a few times. The chain carries TRBV19 and TRBJ2-7; D may match TRBD1 or TRBD2 (5 bases each). CDR3 length: 15 amino acids. Trimming cost V 4 bases and J 0 bases, with 13 bases left between them. Looked up from germline, CDR1 is LNHDA and CDR2 is SQIVND (reference sequence). CDR3 region: CASSSDGTASYEQYF. The CDR3 region has the DNA TGTGCCAGTAGTAGCGACGGGACCGCCTCCTACGAGCAGTACTTC.

In nucleotides, the CDR3 is TGTGCCATCAGTGAAACGGTAGGCTACACCTTC. Encoded protein: CAISETVGYTF. The chain couples TRBV10-3 to TRBJ1-2; D is unclear. This CDR3 is 11 amino acids long. Trimming shortened V by 3 bases and J by 8 bases, and 7 bases separated the two germline ends. CDR1 is ENHRY and CDR2 is SYGVKD in the germline V gene.

This chain links TRBV13 with TRBJ1-2; 7 nucleotides match TRBD1. The CDR3 covers 14 residues. Germline assignment: CDR1 PRHDT and CDR2 FYEKMQ (reference sequence). Unmatched junction bases numbered 5, after V lost 2 bases and J lost 5 bases. DNA of the CDR3: TGTGCCAGCAGCTTACAGGGGGACACTTATGGCTACACCTTC. It encodes CASSLQGDTYGYTF.

This clone came up a few times. The chain joins TRBV11-3 to TRBJ2-6; D might be TRBD2 (5 bases). The CDR3 runs 14 residues. V dropped 5 bases and J dropped 1 base, with 6 bases sitting between them. Germline CDR1 reads SGHNT; CDR2 reads YENEEA. The CDR3 DNA is TGTGCCAGCAGCGGGGAGTCTGGGGCCAACGTCCTGACTTTC. Its protein is CASSGESGANVLTF.

This rearrangement joins TRBV3-1 (or the pseudogene TRBV3-2) to TRBJ2-5; 7 bases align to TRBD2. V lost 2 bases and J lost 7; bases outside the gene matches: 10. Germline assignment: CDR1 LGHDT and CDR2 YNNKEL (reference sequence). The CDR3 extends over 15 amino acids. The CDR3 nucleotides are TGTGCCAGCAGCCAAATCGCGGGAGCGACGGGGACCCAGTACTTC. It encodes CASSQIAGATGTQYF.

This chain uses TRBV29-1 with TRBJ1-5; TRBD1 is a possible D gene (5 bases). Germline-derived CDR1 and CDR2 are SQVTM and ANQGSEA. The CDR3 is 13 amino acids. V was clipped by 1 base and J by 4 bases, with 8 bases between them. CDR3 sequence reads: CSVEGQPNQPQHF. The CDR3 DNA is TGCAGCGTTGAAGGACAGCCAAATCAGCCCCAGCATTTT.

A few counts support this clone. This chain joins TRBV7-9 and TRBJ1-4; D not certain. There are 15 residues in the CDR3. V lost 1 base and J lost 5, with 11 bases in between. CDR1 is SEHNR, CDR2 FQNEAQ, per germline (reference sequence). As DNA, the CDR3 is TGTGCCAGCAGCTTAGGAGGATTTGGAAATGAAAAACTGTTTTTT. Amino acids: CASSLGGFGNEKLFF.

The V and J genes are TRBV5-4 and TRBJ2-5, with D hard to call. V was trimmed by 0 bases and J by 2 bases, leaving 20 bases between them. The CDR3 sequence is 18 residues long. The germline V gene has CDR1 SGHNT and CDR2 YYREEE (reference sequence). Here the CDR3 reads CASSLGSWRTESQETQYF. For the CDR3, the DNA is TGTGCCAGCAGCTTGGGTTCGTGGCGGACGGAAAGTCAAGAGACCCAGTACTTC.

The chain links TRBV4-1 to TRBJ1-4, with D perhaps matching TRBD1 (6 bases). Looked up from germline, CDR1 is MGHRA and CDR2 is YSYEKL. Trimming took off 4 bases at V and 7 bases at J, with 19 bases between the two ends. The CDR3 consists of 16 residues. The DNA of the CDR3 is TGCGCCAGCAGCCCCCCCCGTGGGCGAGGGGGTGAAAAACTGTTTTTT. This encodes CASSPPRGRGGEKLFF.

The CDR3 sequence: CASHGLWNTEAFF. CDR3 nucleotides: TGTGCCAGCCATGGACTGTGGAACACTGAAGCTTTCTTT. The chain has TRBV4-2 and TRBJ1-1; unclear D gene. The germline V gene has CDR1 LGHNA and CDR2 YNFKEQ. The CDR3 is made up of 13 amino acids. V lost 8 bases and J 1 base, leaving 11 bases between the germline ends.

This chain connects TRBV18 to TRBJ1-1; the D is unclear. V was clipped by 3 bases and J by 1 base, with 9 bases between them. The CDR3 has 14 amino acids. Germline CDR1 reads KGHSH; CDR2 reads LQKENI. The CDR3 loop reads CASSPRGGNTEAFF. The CDR3 bases are TGTGCCAGCTCACCGCGGGGTGGGAACACTGAAGCTTTCTTT. Supplemented by reference TRBV18 and TRBJ1-1, the full variable domain reads NAGVMQNPRHLVRRRGQEARLRCSPMKGHSHVYWYRQLPEEGLKFMVYLQKENIIDESGMPKERFSAEFPKEGPSILRIQQVVRGDSAAYFCASSPRGGNTEAFFGQGTRLTVV.